This passage covers 27 T cell receptor beta chains from one sample sequenced in a study of cytomegalovirus exposure and HLA in healthy donors. A multiplex PCR was run with 60 Vbeta primers and 13 Jbeta primers. Profiling relied on immunoSEQ multiplex PCR, and the TCRdb table lists in-frame clones only, not all of them. With about 120,000 clones in the sample, the ten largest clones hold around 3.9%. Sequenced input: PBMCs. The receptors derive from a man between 18 and 29 years old in good health and CMV-seronegative.

V usage is TRBV28 and J usage is TRBJ1-1; 7 nucleotides match TRBD1. V lost 8 bases to trimming and J lost 4 bases; unmatched junction nucleotides: 4. Per germline, CDR1 MDHEN and CDR2 SYDVKM. This CDR3 is 12 amino acids long. The CDR3 region is CASGDRVTEAFF. CDR3 nucleotides: TGTGCCAGCGGTGACAGGGTCACTGAAGCTTTCTTT.

The V call is TRBV6-5, the J call TRBJ1-2, with 11 bases that match TRBD1. The CDR3 contains 14 residues. Looked up from germline, CDR1 is MNHEY and CDR2 is SVGAGI. Trimming at V came to 5 bases and at J to 6 bases, leaving 5 bases not matched to a gene. CDR3 amino acids: CASSPGQGANGYTF. DNA for the CDR3: TGTGCCAGCAGTCCTGGACAGGGGGCGAATGGCTACACCTTC.

The chain is built from TRBV5-8 and TRBJ1-2; perhaps TRBD1 as D (6 bases). CDR1 and CDR2 (germline): SGHTS, YDEGEE. The CDR3 runs to 13 residues. V was pared by 4 bases and J by 1 base, with 8 bases between. The chain's CDR3 is CASSPQGNYGYTF. DNA of the CDR3: TGTGCCAGCAGCCCACAGGGTAACTATGGCTACACCTTC. Filled out from reference TRBV5-8 and TRBJ1-2, the complete variable domain reads EAGVTQSPTHLIKTRGQQATLRCSPISGHTSVYWYQQALGLGLQFLLWYDEGEERNRGNFPPRFSGRQFPNYSSELNVNALELEDSALYLCASSPQGNYGYTFGSGTRLTVV.

Here the CDR3 DNA reads TGTGCCAGCAGTGGTCGGGGGGCTGGGGCCAACGTCCTGACTTTC. Protein: CASSGRGAGANVLTF. The chain recombines TRBV6-1 with TRBJ2-6; TRBD2 agrees at 7 bases. The V and J ends lost 4 bases and 2 bases, in that order; junction bases with no gene match: 2. CDR1 and CDR2 from the germline V gene are MNHNS and SASEGT. CDR3 length equals 15 residues.

This chain connects TRBV5-1 to TRBJ2-2; D possibly corresponds to TRBD2 (6 bases). CDR1 and CDR2 (germline): SGHRS, YFSETQ. The CDR3 spans 15 residues. Trimming shortened V by 0 bases and J by 2 bases, and 8 bases separated the two germline ends. This chain's CDR3 is CASSLGSGNTGELFF. The CDR3 nucleotides are TGCGCCAGCAGCTTGGGTAGCGGTAACACCGGGGAGCTGTTTTTT.

The chain is built from TRBV6-1 and TRBJ1-1; unclear D gene. CDR1 MNHNS and CDR2 SASEGT come from the germline V gene. V was clipped by 8 bases and J by 8 bases, with 15 bases between them. The CDR3 consists of 12 residues. CDR3: CASGRGRSEAFF. As DNA, the CDR3 is TGTGCCAGCGGGCGGGGTAGGTCGGAAGCTTTCTTT.

The CDR3 coding sequence is TGTGCCAGCAGTTTCGAGCTAGCGGGGGTATACAATGAGCAGTTCTTC. Its translation: CASSFELAGVYNEQFF. This chain joins TRBV28 and TRBJ2-1, with 10 bases fitting TRBD2. Germline V gene lookup returns CDR1 MDHEN and CDR2 SYDVKM. The V gene end was trimmed by 3 bases and the J gene end by 4 bases; junction bases not matched to a gene: 6. The CDR3 spans 16 residues.

The chain uses TRBV15 and TRBJ2-7; 8 bases map to TRBD1. The length of the CDR3 is 15 residues. Germline CDR1 and CDR2: LNHNV and YYDKDF (reference sequence). V shed 2 bases and J 4 bases; nucleotides not matched to a gene: 7. CDR3 in amino acids: CATSRQGQGRYEQYF. In DNA, the CDR3 is TGTGCCACCAGCAGACAAGGACAGGGTCGTTACGAGCAGTACTTC.

The V call is TRBV25-1, the J call TRBJ2-7, with D hard to call. Trimming took off 0 bases at V and 3 bases at J, with 3 bases between the two ends. CDR3 length equals 12 residues. Looked up from germline, CDR1 is MGHDK and CDR2 is SYGVNS. The CDR3 protein is CASSEYGYEQYF. For the CDR3, the DNA is TGTGCCAGCAGTGAATACGGCTACGAGCAGTACTTC.

The CDR3 reads CASIGGSFQETQYF. As DNA, the CDR3 is TGTGCCAGCATAGGCGGGAGTTTCCAAGAGACCCAGTACTTC. The V gene is TRBV6-5, the J gene TRBJ2-5; 7 nucleotides align to TRBD2. Germline trimming cut 7 bases from V and 1 base from J; bases unmatched to any gene: 6. Germline loops: CDR1 MNHEY, CDR2 SVGAGI. CDR3 size: 14 residues.

J is TRBJ1-2 and V is TRBV5-8, with 9 bases fitting TRBD1. The CDR3 length is 14 residues. CDR1 is SGHTS and CDR2 is YDEGEE in the germline V gene. The trim removed 2 bases at V and 8 bases at J, leaving 7 bases unmatched. The DNA for the CDR3 is TGTGCCAGCAGCTTAAGGGGACAGGGTCTCGGCTACACCTTC. Amino acid sequence: CASSLRGQGLGYTF. Using reference TRBV5-8 and TRBJ1-2 for the parts outside the CDR3, the full variable domain is EAGVTQSPTHLIKTRGQQATLRCSPISGHTSVYWYQQALGLGLQFLLWYDEGEERNRGNFPPRFSGRQFPNYSSELNVNALELEDSALYLCASSLRGQGLGYTFGSGTRLTVV.

J is TRBJ2-3 and V is TRBV25-1; 8 nucleotides agree with TRBD2. The CDR3 extends over 14 amino acids. J gave up 4 bases and V 5 bases, and 5 bases lay outside the gene matches. Germline loops: CDR1 MGHDK, CDR2 SYGVNS. The CDR3 bases are TGTGCCAGCAGTTGGGCGGGAGGACCAGATACGCAGTATTTT. This sequence encodes CASSWAGGPDTQYF.

The chain employs TRBV7-9 and TRBJ2-5, with a weak D call TRBD1 (5 bases). V was trimmed by 5 bases and J by 6 bases, leaving 19 bases between them. CDR1 is SEHNR and CDR2 is FQNEAQ in the germline V gene (reference sequence). The CDR3 is 15 residues long. The CDR3, as DNA: TGTGCCAGCAGCCATAGGGATCACAGGATCCAGACCCAGTACTTC. Amino acids: CASSHRDHRIQTQYF.

This chain uses TRBV19 with TRBJ2-1, with 9 positions matching TRBD2. V dropped 6 bases and J dropped 9; count of bases not matched to a gene: 15. The length of the CDR3 is 16 residues. Germline CDR1 is LNHDA and CDR2 is SQIVND (reference sequence). DNA for the CDR3: TGTGCCAGTAGCTCTTCCGGCGGGAGGGCACAGGGTGAGCAGTTCTTC. This codes for CASSSSGGRAQGEQFF.

This chain uses TRBV13 with TRBJ2-1; 10 nucleotides agree with TRBD2. J gave up 9 bases and V 4 bases, and 9 bases lay outside the gene matches. CDR3 length: 15 amino acids. Per the germline V gene, CDR1 is PRHDT and CDR2 is FYEKMQ (reference sequence). Here the CDR3 DNA reads TGTGCCAGCAGCTCCAGCGGGAGGGCCGGAGGTGAGCAGTTCTTC. It is translated as CASSSSGRAGGEQFF. Variable domain in full (rest from reference TRBV13 and TRBJ2-1): AAGVIQSPRHLIKEKRETATLKCYPIPRHDTVYWYQQGPGQDPQFLISFYEKMQSDKGSIPDRFSAQQFSDYHSELNMSSLELGDSALYFCASSSSGRAGGEQFFGPGTRLTVL.

The chain carries TRBV6-1 and TRBJ1-6; tentative D call: TRBD1 (5 bases). V dropped 2 bases and J dropped 7 bases, with 15 bases sitting between them. This CDR3 spans 16 amino acids. CDR1 is MNHNS and CDR2 is SASEGT in the germline V gene. Written as DNA, the CDR3 is TGTGCCAGCAGTGAATTTAGGGGACGGGAGAATTCACCCCTCCACTTT. Its translation: CASSEFRGRENSPLHF.

Regarding this clone: The same CDR3 is also encoded by other DNA sequences in this sample. The chain carries TRBV6-5 and TRBJ2-4, with D possibly TRBD1 on 5 matching bases. Trimming took 6 bases from V and 2 from J, leaving 8 bases between them. CDR3 length: 13 residues. Looked up from germline, CDR1 is MNHEY and CDR2 is SVGAGI. CDR3 protein: CASRTGSKNIQYF. The CDR3 DNA is TGTGCCAGCAGAACAGGTTCCAAAAACATTCAGTACTTC.

V gene TRBV6-6 combines with J gene TRBJ1-2; 8 bases map to TRBD1. The J segment lost 7 bases and the V segment lost 6 bases, leaving 13 bases of the junction unmatched. Germline loops: CDR1 MNHNY, CDR2 SVGAGI (reference sequence). The CDR3 is 15 amino acids. CDR3 nucleotides: TGTGCCAGCAGATCCCCGGGACAGGCATCTGGTGGCTACACCTTC. This gives the protein CASRSPGQASGGYTF.

In DNA, the CDR3 is TGTGCCTGGAGTGTAAGGCGACGGGATAATTCACCCCTCCACTTT. As protein: CAWSVRRRDNSPLHF. This chain joins TRBV30 and TRBJ1-6; the D is unclear. The CDR3 covers 15 residues. The V and J ends lost 0 bases and 5 bases respectively, with 11 bases between them. Germline CDR1 and CDR2: GTSNPN and SVGIG (reference sequence).

V usage is TRBV2 and J usage is TRBJ1-2; D is undetermined. Germline loops: CDR1 SNHLY, CDR2 FYNNEI. The CDR3 spans 13 residues. V lost 3 bases and J 6 bases, leaving 11 bases between the germline ends. The CDR3 nucleotides are TGTGCCAGCAGTGAGCAGGTTCACCATGGCTACACCTTC. The encoded protein is CASSEQVHHGYTF.

The chain uses TRBV10-1 and TRBJ2-1, with TRBD2 matching 14 bases. Germline V lookup: CDR1 WNHNN, CDR2 SYGVQD (reference sequence). V was pared by 6 bases and J by 7 bases, with 5 bases of the junction left unmatched. There are 15 residues in the CDR3. CDR3 sequence reads: CASSPGTSGRNEQFF. DNA for the CDR3: TGCGCCAGCAGCCCCGGGACTAGCGGGAGAAATGAGCAGTTCTTC.

The CDR3 region is CAWSEGGGTYEQYF. The CDR3 DNA reads as TGTGCCTGGAGTGAAGGGGGGGGAACCTACGAGCAGTACTTC. The genes are TRBV30 and TRBJ2-5, with TRBD2 as a possible D gene (7 bases). The J call may be incorrect, as the DNA end agrees better with TRBJ2-7. The CDR3 loop spans 14 amino acids. Per the germline V gene, CDR1 is GTSNPN and CDR2 is SVGIG (reference sequence).

V usage is TRBV2 and J usage is TRBJ1-3; no clear D gene. The germline CDR1 and CDR2 sequences are SNHLY and FYNNEI. The V and J ends lost 6 bases and 0 bases respectively, with 12 bases between them. CDR3 length: 15 amino acids. CDR3 coding DNA: TGTGCCAGCAGCCCTATAACGAACTCTGGAAACACCATATATTTT. Translation gives CASSPITNSGNTIYF.

This sequence joins TRBV29-1 and TRBJ1-4, with TRBD1 matching 7 bases. Trimming cost V 5 bases and J 4 bases; bases outside gene matches: 10. The length of the CDR3 is 15 residues. CDR1 SQVTM and CDR2 ANQGSEA come from the germline V gene. The CDR3, as DNA: TGCAGCGTTCTTTTCCCGGGACAGAATAATGAAAAACTGTTTTTT. It encodes CSVLFPGQNNEKLFF.

The genes are TRBV7-9 and TRBJ1-1; D may be TRBD1 (6 bases). Trimming shortened V by 4 bases and J by 4 bases, and 10 bases separated the two germline ends. Germline lookup yields CDR1 SEHNR and CDR2 FQNEAQ (reference sequence). This CDR3 has 13 residues. Here the CDR3 reads CASSYRDTTEAFF. DNA for the CDR3: TGTGCCAGCAGCTACCGGGACACCACTGAAGCTTTCTTT.

The CDR3: CASSLEVAGGRHEQYF. CDR3 nucleotides: TGTGCCAGCAGCTTGGAAGTAGCGGGGGGCAGGCACGAGCAGTACTTC. V and J are TRBV5-4 and TRBJ2-7; 10 bases map to TRBD2. V dropped 0 bases and J dropped 5; count of bases not matched to a gene: 8. This CDR3 is 16 amino acids long. Germline values: CDR1 SGHNT, CDR2 YYREEE (reference sequence). Drawing the rest from reference TRBV5-4 and TRBJ2-7, the complete variable domain is ETGVTQSPTHLIKTRGQQVTLRCSSQSGHNTVSWYQQALGQGPQFIFQYYREEENGRGNFPPRFSGLQFPNYSSELNVNALELDDSALYLCASSLEVAGGRHEQYFGPGTRLTVT.

The chain links TRBV20-1 to TRBJ2-5; no clear D. V was shortened by 5 bases and J by 4 bases, with 5 bases between the two germline ends. The CDR3 is 10 residues long. Per germline, CDR1 DFQATT and CDR2 SNEGSKA (reference sequence). The CDR3 DNA reads TGCAGTGCTGGGCTAGAGACCCAGTACTTC. Translation: CSAGLETQYF.